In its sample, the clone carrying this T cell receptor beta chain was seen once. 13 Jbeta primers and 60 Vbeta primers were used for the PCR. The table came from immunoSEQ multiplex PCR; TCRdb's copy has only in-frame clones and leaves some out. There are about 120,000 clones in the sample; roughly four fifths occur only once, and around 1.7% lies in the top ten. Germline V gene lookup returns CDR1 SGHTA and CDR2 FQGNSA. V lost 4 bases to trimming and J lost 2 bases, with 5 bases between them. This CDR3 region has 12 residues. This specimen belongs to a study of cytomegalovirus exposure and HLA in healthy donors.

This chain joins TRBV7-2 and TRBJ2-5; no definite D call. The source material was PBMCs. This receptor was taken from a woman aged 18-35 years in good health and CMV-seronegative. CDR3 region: CASSSLQETQYF. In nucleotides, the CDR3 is TGTGCCAGCAGCTCCCTTCAAGAGACCCAGTACTTC.